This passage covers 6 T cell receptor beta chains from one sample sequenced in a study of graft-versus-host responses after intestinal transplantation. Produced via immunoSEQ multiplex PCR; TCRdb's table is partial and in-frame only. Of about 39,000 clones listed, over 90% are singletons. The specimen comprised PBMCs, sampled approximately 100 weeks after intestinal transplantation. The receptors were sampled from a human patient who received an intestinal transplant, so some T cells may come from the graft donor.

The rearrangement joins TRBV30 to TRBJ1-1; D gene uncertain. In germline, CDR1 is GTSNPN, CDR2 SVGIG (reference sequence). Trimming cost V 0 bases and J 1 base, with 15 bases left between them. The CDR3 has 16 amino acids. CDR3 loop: CAWSVFRESGNTEAFF. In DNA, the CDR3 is TGTGCCTGGAGTGTGTTTAGGGAAAGCGGGAACACTGAAGCTTTCTTT.

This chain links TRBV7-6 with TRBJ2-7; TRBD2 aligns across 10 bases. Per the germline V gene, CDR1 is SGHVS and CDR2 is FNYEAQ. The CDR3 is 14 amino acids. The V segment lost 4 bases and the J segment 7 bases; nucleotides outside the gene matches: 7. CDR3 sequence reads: CASSWVLAGDEQYF. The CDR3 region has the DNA TGTGCCAGCAGCTGGGTCCTAGCGGGAGATGAGCAGTACTTC.

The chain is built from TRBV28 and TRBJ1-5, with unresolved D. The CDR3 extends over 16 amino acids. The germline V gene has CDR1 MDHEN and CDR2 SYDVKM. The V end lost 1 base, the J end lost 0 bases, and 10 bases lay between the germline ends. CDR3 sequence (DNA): TGTGCCAGCAGTTTATTCCCGGGTCATAGCAATCAGCCCCAGCATTTT. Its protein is CASSLFPGHSNQPQHF.

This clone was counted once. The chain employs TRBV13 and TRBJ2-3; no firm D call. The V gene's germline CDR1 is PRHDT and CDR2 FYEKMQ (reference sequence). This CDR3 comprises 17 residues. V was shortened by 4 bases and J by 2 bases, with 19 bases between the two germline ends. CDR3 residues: CASSSTSLPGPTDTQYF. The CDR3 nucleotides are TGTGCCAGCAGCTCCACGAGCCTTCCCGGCCCCACAGATACGCAGTATTTT.

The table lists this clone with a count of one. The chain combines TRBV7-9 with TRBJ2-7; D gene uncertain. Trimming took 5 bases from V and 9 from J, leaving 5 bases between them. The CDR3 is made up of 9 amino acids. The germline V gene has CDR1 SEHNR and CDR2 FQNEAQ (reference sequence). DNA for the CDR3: TGTGCCAGCAGCCCAGGGCAGTACTTC. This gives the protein CASSPGQYF.

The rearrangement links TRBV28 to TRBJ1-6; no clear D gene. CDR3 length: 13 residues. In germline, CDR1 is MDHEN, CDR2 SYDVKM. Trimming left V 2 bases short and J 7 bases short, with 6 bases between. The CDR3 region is CASSLDGNSPLHF. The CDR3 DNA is TGTGCCAGCAGTTTAGACGGGAATTCACCCCTCCACTTT. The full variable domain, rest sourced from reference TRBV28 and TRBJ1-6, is DVKVTQSSRYLVKRTGEKVFLECVQDMDHENMFWYRQDPGLGLRLIYFSYDVKMKEKGDIPEGYSVSREKKERFSLILESASTNQTSMYLCASSLDGNSPLHFGNGTRLTVT.